The clone carrying this TCR beta chain was detected only a few times. Its target is unknown. Isolated RNA was reverse transcribed in full, so expressed TCRB transcripts were sequenced. Here immunoSEQ multiplex PCR was the method, and the copy in TCRdb shows in-frame clones only, minus some. Here the sample spans nearly 700,000 clones, about an eighth being singletons. Germline V lookup: CDR1 SQVTM, CDR2 ANQGSEA. This CDR3 is built from 13 residues. V was cut by 4 bases and J by 2 bases, with 11 bases left in between. The record originates from a study of beta chain features in type 1 diabetes. Whole-study results and caveats: Shortening of TCRB CDR3s, moderate but significant, appeared in all four CD4+ subsets of Type 1 diabetes patients. Any HLA-type effect on TCRB rearrangement remained unresolved here.

The V call is TRBV29-1, the J call TRBJ1-1, with D unresolved. The clonotype was recovered from a young man with type 1 diabetes. Sequenced input: naive CD4+ T cells from blood. In DNA form, the CDR3 reads TGCAGCGTTGTAAAACAGCTAAACACTGAAGCTTTCTTT. Its translation is CSVVKQLNTEAFF.